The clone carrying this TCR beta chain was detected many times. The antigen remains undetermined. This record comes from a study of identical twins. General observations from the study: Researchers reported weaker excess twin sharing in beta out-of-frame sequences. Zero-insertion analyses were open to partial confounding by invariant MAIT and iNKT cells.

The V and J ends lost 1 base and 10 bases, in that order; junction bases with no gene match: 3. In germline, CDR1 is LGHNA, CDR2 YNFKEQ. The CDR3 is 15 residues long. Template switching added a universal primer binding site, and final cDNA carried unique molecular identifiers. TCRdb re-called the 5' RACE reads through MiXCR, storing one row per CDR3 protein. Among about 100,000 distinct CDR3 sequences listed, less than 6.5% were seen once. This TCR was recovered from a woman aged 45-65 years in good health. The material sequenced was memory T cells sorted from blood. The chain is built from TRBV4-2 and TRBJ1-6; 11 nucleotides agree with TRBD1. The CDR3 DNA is TGTGCCAGCAGCCAAGGGGACAGGGGGACCTCACCCCTCCACTTT. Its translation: CASSQGDRGTSPLHF.